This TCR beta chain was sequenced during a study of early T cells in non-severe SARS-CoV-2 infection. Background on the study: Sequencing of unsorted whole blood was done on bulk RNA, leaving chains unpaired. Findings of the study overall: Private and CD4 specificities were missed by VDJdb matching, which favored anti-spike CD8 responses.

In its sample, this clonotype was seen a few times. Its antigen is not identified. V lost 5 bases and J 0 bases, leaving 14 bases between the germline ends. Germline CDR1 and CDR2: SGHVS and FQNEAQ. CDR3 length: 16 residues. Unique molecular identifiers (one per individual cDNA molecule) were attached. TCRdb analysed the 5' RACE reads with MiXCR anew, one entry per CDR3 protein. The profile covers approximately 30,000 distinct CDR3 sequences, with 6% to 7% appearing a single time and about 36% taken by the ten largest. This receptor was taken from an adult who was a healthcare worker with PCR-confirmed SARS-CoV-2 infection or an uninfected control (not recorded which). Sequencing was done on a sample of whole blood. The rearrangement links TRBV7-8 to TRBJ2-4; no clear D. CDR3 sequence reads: CASSPLERLAKNIQYF. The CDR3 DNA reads TGTGCCAGCAGCCCGCTGGAGCGTCTAGCCAAAAACATTCAGTACTTC.